The clone carrying this TCR beta chain was counted only a few times. Autoimmune disease history or systemic immunosuppression led to patients being barred. The data originate from a study of OX40 agonist ivuxolimab in advanced cancers. Study as a whole: Ivuxolimab, an antibody that agonizes OX40 (CD134), was administered to the patients.

The V gene's germline CDR1 is SEHNR and CDR2 FQNEAQ (reference sequence). V was clipped by 7 bases and J by 4 bases; unmatched bases: 16. The CDR3 totals 17 residues. Assay used: immunoSEQ multiplex PCR; TCRdb lists only in-frame clones, some missing. The sample includes about 14,000 clones, around four fifths of them seen just once. The specimen was CD4+ or CD8+ T cells sorted from blood, collected in a trial of the OX40 agonist ivuxolimab. The chain carries TRBV7-9 and TRBJ1-2; the match to TRBD1 covers 9 bases. This clonotype originated in an adult with an advanced solid tumor such as melanoma, head and neck, liver or kidney cancer. The CDR3 region is CASTPPGRQGDPYGYTF. CDR3 sequence (DNA): TGTGCCAGCACCCCACCCGGAAGACAGGGGGATCCCTATGGCTACACCTTC. The whole variable domain, remainder taken from reference TRBV7-9 and TRBJ1-2, is DTGVSQNPRHKITKRGQNVTFRCDPISEHNRLYWYRQTLGQGPEFLTYFQNEAQLEKSRLLSDRFSAERPKGSFSTLEIQRTEQGDSAMYLCASTPPGRQGDPYGYTFGSGTRLTVV.